The present T cell receptor (beta chain) was sequenced within a study of vaccination effects on CD4 cells after COVID-19. On the study more broadly: BNT162b2 vaccine or mRNA-1273 vaccine was given to participants in two doses.

Method: immunoSEQ multiplex PCR; TCRdb's copy keeps in-frame clones and lacks some. This table has approximately 40,000 clones, more than 60% appearing once. Study-level points and caveats: Healthy vaccinees had only 1 of 255 vaccine-induced clones cross-react with common cold coronaviruses.

Sequencing followed a ViraFEST assay step that expanded antigen-specific CD4+ T cells with viral peptide pools. Following an approximately 9-day culture, CD4+ T cells were purified. Prior SARS-CoV-2 infection was absent in the vaccine recipients, as shown by negative nucleocapsid antibodies. Each culture well received under 2.5 million PBMC. These cells were then cultured in IMDM with about 10 IU/ml IL-2 and about 9.9 ug/ml peptides. Half-medium changes using IL-2 medium occurred on days 3 and 7. With regard to this clone: Antigen: not known.

V lost 6 bases, J lost 3 bases, and 8 bases stayed unmatched. The CDR3 sequence is 14 residues long. Per germline, CDR1 LNHDA and CDR2 SQIVND (reference sequence). Sequenced here: CD4+ T cells from PBMCs cultured with SARS-CoV-2 spike peptides, sampled before COVID-19 vaccination. The V call is TRBV19, the J call TRBJ2-7; 7 bases fit TRBD1. The sequence was collected from a human donor who received a COVID-19 vaccine. The CDR3 DNA reads as TGTGCCAGTAGCAAAGGGACAGTTCGCTACGAGCAGTACTTC. Translated, it gives CASSKGTVRYEQYF.